In its sample, the clone carrying this T cell receptor (beta chain) was seen many times. Its antigen remains unknown. The sample is drawn from a study of T cells in Graves' hyperthyroidism and ophthalmopathy. Study outcomes and limitations: Most thyroid clonotypes with frequency above 0.001 were detected in blood. The model's output predicted ophthalmopathy at a median of 6.5 months prior to onset. Stable hyperthyroidism was told apart from ophthalmopathy by a model built on 13 V-J features.

The study left out patients who had uncontrolled infection, other autoimmune disease, pregnancy or lactation. Amplified TCR beta CDR3 regions derived from RNA transcripts. RT-PCR in the first round (using the HTBI primer set) targeted the TCR CDR3. TCRdb fed the multiplex PCR reads into MiXCR, producing one record per CDR3 protein. The sample includes approximately 510,000 distinct CDR3 sequences, more than 20% of them seen just once. What was sequenced was blood. This receptor was obtained from a young man with Graves' hyperthyroidism.

This chain's CDR3 is CASTPYRTLTGELFF. CDR3 nucleotides: TGTGCCAGCACCCCTTATAGGACCCTGACCGGGGAGCTGTTTTTT. The chain links TRBV12-3 or TRBV12-4 to TRBJ2-2, with unresolved D. CDR3 size: 15 residues. Deletions cut 7 bases from V and 5 bases from J, with 17 bases between.